The rows below give T cell receptor beta chains drawn from one sample of a study of cytomegalovirus exposure and HLA in healthy donors. Sequenced by immunoSEQ multiplex PCR; TCRdb stores in-frame clones only, minus some. This sample yields 150,000 or so clones, of which roughly three quarters are seen a single time; about 3.1% belongs to the top ten. Material: PBMCs. The receptors were sampled from a male donor in good health and CMV-seronegative. Both conserved end residues are part of each CDR3. The D gene is left open where the match is weak. Clone size is stated in some rows and not others, as once, few, many or a class when expanded.

j_call,v_call,d_call,clone_size,cdr3_nt,cdr3_aa
TRBJ1-1,TRBV7-9,TRBD1,-,TGTGCCAGCAGCTTAGACAGGGGTAGCGGTGAAGCTTTCTTT,CASSLDRGSGEAFF
TRBJ2-7,TRBV7-9,-,-,TGTGCCAGCAGCTCCCGGGATACCACCTACGAGCAGTACTTC,CASSSRDTTYEQYF
TRBJ1-2,TRBV18,TRBD1,once,TGTGCCAGCTCAGGCCCGGGACAGGGGGCAATGGGCTATGGCTACACCTTC,CASSGPGQGAMGYGYTF
TRBJ1-1,TRBV30,-,once,TGTGCCTGCGACAGGCAGATGAACACTGAAGCTTTCTTT,CACDRQMNTEAFF
TRBJ2-4,TRBV10-3,TRBD2,few,TGTGCCATCAGTGAGGCGGGAGGGGTTAACATTCAGTACTTC,CAISEAGGVNIQYF
TRBJ1-6,TRBV30,-,-,TGTGCCTGGAGTGTAAACAGTGTGAATTCACCCCTCCACTTT,CAWSVNSVNSPLHF
TRBJ2-5,TRBV7-3,TRBD1,-,TGTGCCAGCAGCGACCGGGACAGGGGAAGAGAGACCCAGTACTTC,CASSDRDRGRETQYF
TRBJ2-2,TRBV28,-,-,TGTGCCAGCAGTTTTCTGCGGGGCACCGGGGAGCTGTTTTTT,CASSFLRGTGELFF
TRBJ1-5,TRBV6-1,-,-,TGTGCCAGCAGTGAACAGGGTGATCAGCCCCAGCATTTT,CASSEQGDQPQHF
TRBJ2-7,TRBV6-1,TRBD2,-,TGTGCCAGCAGTGAAGTTCTCATTGGACTAGCGGGACTTTACGAGCAGTACTTC,CASSEVLIGLAGLYEQYF
TRBJ1-2,TRBV4-1,-,-,TGCGCCAGCAGCCAAGGTGCGGGTACGGGATACTATGGCTACACCTTC,CASSQGAGTGYYGYTF
TRBJ2-7,TRBV4-3,TRBD1,-,TGCGCCAGCAGCCAAGATAGGACAGGCTCCTACGAGCAGTACTTC,CASSQDRTGSYEQYF
TRBJ2-7,TRBV7-9,TRBD1,-,TGTGCCAGCAGCTTAGCGATCGGTAGGGGGCCGACCTACGAGCAGTACTTC,CASSLAIGRGPTYEQYF
TRBJ2-7,TRBV29-1,TRBD1,-,TGCAGCGTTATACAGGGGGCGGGCGAGCAGTACTTC,CSVIQGAGEQYF
TRBJ1-5,TRBV5-5,-,-,TGTGCCAGCAGCCCCCCCGAGGGTGATCAGCCCCAGCATTTT,CASSPPEGDQPQHF
TRBJ2-2,TRBV7-6,TRBD2,-,TGTGCCAGCAGCTTCTCCAGGACTAGCGCGAACACCGGGGAGCTGTTTTTT,CASSFSRTSANTGELFF
TRBJ1-1,TRBV2,TRBD1,-,TGTGCCAGCCAGACAGGGTTGGGATCTTTCTTT,CASQTGLGSFF
TRBJ2-4,TRBV19,TRBD2,-,TGTGCCAGTAGACCGGGACTAGCGGGGGGAGCCAAAAACATTCAGTACTTC,CASRPGLAGGAKNIQYF
TRBJ1-2,TRBV19,-,-,TGTGCCAGTAGTCCCTGGTGGCAAGGAGGCTATGGCTACACCTTC,CASSPWWQGGYGYTF
TRBJ1-4,TRBV2,-,few,TGTGCCAGCACGACGACAGGCCAAAAACTGTTTTTT,CASTTTGQKLFF
TRBJ2-7,TRBV19,-,-,TGTGCCAGTAGTTTTACCGGGACTGCACCCTACGAGCAGTACTTC,CASSFTGTAPYEQYF
TRBJ2-3,TRBV6-1,-,-,TGTGCCAGCCTACGGGAGGGGGCCGGAGCAGATACGCAGTATTTT,CASLREGAGADTQYF